Many counts were recorded for the clone carrying this TCR beta chain. Its antigen is not identified. The sample originates from a study of T cells in Graves' hyperthyroidism and ophthalmopathy. Whole-study findings and limits: Clonotypes that were expanded in thyroid above 0.001 mostly appeared in blood too.

Ophthalmopathy patients all had a Clinical Activity Score of at least 3, a NOSPECS grade of at least 4 and disease under 3 months old. Diagnostic assessment was based on clinical symptoms, serum thyroxine and TRAb, thyroid ultrasound and orbital computed tomography. Germline CDR1 reads MNHEY; CDR2 reads SVGEGT. This CDR3 is 15 amino acids long. V lost 5 bases and J lost 11; bases outside the gene matches: 15. Authors of the study amplified TCR beta CDR3 regions from RNA transcripts. HTBI primers were used for first-round RT-PCR of the TCR CDR3. TCRdb analysed the multiplex PCR reads with MiXCR anew, one entry per CDR3 protein. The table has 250,000 to 350,000 distinct CDR3 sequences, approximately 21% seen once.

The sequence came from a man aged 25-45 years with Graves' ophthalmopathy. Sequenced material: blood. The V call is TRBV6-2 or TRBV6-3, the J call TRBJ1-1, with 9 positions matching TRBD1. The CDR3 region is CASSVGGTGSTTAFF. The CDR3 nucleotides are TGTGCCAGCAGTGTAGGGGGGACAGGGTCTACAACGGCTTTCTTT.